The rows below give T cell receptor beta chains drawn from one sample of a study of shared clonotypes between healthy human individuals. Only in-frame clones appear in the TCRdb table, and some are missing; sequencing was by immunoSEQ multiplex PCR. The sample carries about 1 million clones, 60% to 80% recorded once. The sequencing sample was made of memory CD4+ T cells sorted from blood. The receptors originated from a young man in good health. The CDR3 runs from the conserved cysteine through the conserved F or W. Each record gives: D gene, V gene, clone size, J gene, CDR3 DNA, CDR3 protein. D genes are given only for firm matches. A clone size is listed for some rows: how often the clone was seen (once, few, many), or a class if it is expanded.

D gene: TRBD1
V gene: TRBV7-9
clone size: NA
J gene: TRBJ1-1
CDR3 DNA: TGTGCCAGCAGTCAAGGACAGGGGAGGAATGAAGCTTTCTTT
CDR3 protein: CASSQGQGRNEAFF

D gene: NA
V gene: TRBV29-1
clone size: once
J gene: TRBJ2-7
CDR3 DNA: TGCAGCGTTGAGATACTCTACGAGCAGTACTTC
CDR3 protein: CSVEILYEQYF

D gene: NA
V gene: TRBV10-3
clone size: NA
J gene: TRBJ1-2
CDR3 DNA: TGTGCCATCAGTGAGCACACTTTGGCGGGGGGAGATGGCTACACCTTC
CDR3 protein: CAISEHTLAGGDGYTF

D gene: NA
V gene: TRBV28
clone size: NA
J gene: TRBJ1-5
CDR3 DNA: TGTGCCAGCAGTAGTTCTCTGACGGAATATAGCAATCAGCCCCAGCATTTT
CDR3 protein: CASSSSLTEYSNQPQHF

D gene: NA
V gene: TRBV6-1
clone size: NA
J gene: TRBJ1-6
CDR3 DNA: TGTGCCAGCAGTGAAGTAAGACAGAATTCACCCCTCCACTTT
CDR3 protein: CASSEVRQNSPLHF

D gene: NA
V gene: TRBV28
clone size: NA
J gene: TRBJ2-2
CDR3 DNA: TGTGCCAGCACTTCGGGGACCGGGGAGCTGTTTTTT
CDR3 protein: CASTSGTGELFF

D gene: NA
V gene: TRBV6-1
clone size: NA
J gene: TRBJ2-5
CDR3 DNA: TGTGCCAGCAGTGTTGACCCAAGCGGAATAGAAACCCAGTACTTC
CDR3 protein: CASSVDPSGIETQYF

D gene: NA
V gene: TRBV18
clone size: NA
J gene: TRBJ1-1
CDR3 DNA: TGTGCCAGCTCACCAGGTGCGGAAAAGAACACTGAAGCTTTCTTT
CDR3 protein: CASSPGAEKNTEAFF

D gene: NA
V gene: TRBV5-1
clone size: NA
J gene: TRBJ2-4
CDR3 DNA: TGCGCCAGCAGCTTGACAGGGCAGGACATTCAGTACTTC
CDR3 protein: CASSLTGQDIQYF

D gene: NA
V gene: TRBV18
clone size: NA
J gene: TRBJ2-1
CDR3 DNA: TGTGCCAGCTCACCACTGAGGGGCATCTACAATGAGCAGTTCTTC
CDR3 protein: CASSPLRGIYNEQFF

D gene: NA
V gene: TRBV15
clone size: NA
J gene: TRBJ2-6
CDR3 DNA: TGTGCCACCAGCAGAGATCGGGGGTCCGGGGCCAACGTCCTGACTTTC
CDR3 protein: CATSRDRGSGANVLTF

D gene: NA
V gene: TRBV19
clone size: few
J gene: TRBJ2-3
CDR3 DNA: TGTGCCAGTAGTTCTTGGACAGCAACAGATACGCAGTATTTT
CDR3 protein: CASSSWTATDTQYF

D gene: TRBD2
V gene: TRBV9
clone size: NA
J gene: TRBJ2-7
CDR3 DNA: TGTGCCAGCAGCGCCGGGACTAGCGGGAGAGTCGAGCAGTACTTC
CDR3 protein: CASSAGTSGRVEQYF